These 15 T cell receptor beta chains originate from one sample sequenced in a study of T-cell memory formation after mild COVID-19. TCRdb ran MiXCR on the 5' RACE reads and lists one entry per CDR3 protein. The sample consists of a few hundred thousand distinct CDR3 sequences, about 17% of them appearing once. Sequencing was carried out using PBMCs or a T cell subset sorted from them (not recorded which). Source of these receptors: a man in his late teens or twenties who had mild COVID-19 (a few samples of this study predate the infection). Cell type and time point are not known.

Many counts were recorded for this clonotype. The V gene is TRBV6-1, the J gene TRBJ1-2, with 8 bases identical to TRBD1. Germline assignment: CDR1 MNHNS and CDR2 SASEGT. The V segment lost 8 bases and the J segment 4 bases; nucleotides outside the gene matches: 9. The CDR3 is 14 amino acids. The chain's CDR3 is CASHVGTGPYGYTF. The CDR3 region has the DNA TGTGCCAGCCACGTGGGGACAGGCCCCTATGGCTACACCTTC.

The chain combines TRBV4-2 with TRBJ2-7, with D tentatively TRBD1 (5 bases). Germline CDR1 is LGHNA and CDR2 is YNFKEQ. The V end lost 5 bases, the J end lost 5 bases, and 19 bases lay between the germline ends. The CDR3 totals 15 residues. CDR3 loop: CASSAVVRGSHEQYF. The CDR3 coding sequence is TGTGCCAGCAGCGCCGTTGTTAGGGGTAGCCACGAGCAGTACTTC.

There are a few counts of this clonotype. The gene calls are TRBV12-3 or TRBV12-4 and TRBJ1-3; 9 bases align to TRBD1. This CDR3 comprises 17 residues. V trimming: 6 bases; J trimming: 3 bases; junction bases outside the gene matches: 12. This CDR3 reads CASSRTDGTGSGNTIYF. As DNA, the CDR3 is TGTGCCAGCAGCCGTACCGACGGGACAGGGAGTGGAAACACCATATATTTT.

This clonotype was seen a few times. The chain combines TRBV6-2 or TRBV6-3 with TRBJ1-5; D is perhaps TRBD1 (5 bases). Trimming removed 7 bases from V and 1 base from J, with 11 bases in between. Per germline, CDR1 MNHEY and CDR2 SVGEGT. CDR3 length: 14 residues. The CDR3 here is CASINRMSNQPQHF. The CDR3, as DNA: TGTGCCAGCATAAACAGGATGAGCAATCAGCCCCAGCATTTT.

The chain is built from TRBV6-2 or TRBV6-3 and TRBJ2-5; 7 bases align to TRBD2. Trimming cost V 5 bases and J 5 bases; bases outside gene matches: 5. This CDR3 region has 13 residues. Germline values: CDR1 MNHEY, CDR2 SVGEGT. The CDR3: CASSTGLKETQYF. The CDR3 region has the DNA TGTGCCAGCAGTACGGGACTAAAGGAGACCCAGTACTTC.

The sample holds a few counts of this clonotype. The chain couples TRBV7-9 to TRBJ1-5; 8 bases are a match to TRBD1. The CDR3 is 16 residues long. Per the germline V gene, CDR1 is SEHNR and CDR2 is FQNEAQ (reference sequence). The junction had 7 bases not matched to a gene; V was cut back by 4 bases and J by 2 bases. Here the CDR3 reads CASSSSPTGGNQPQHF. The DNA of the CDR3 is TGTGCCAGCAGCTCGAGCCCGACAGGGGGCAATCAGCCCCAGCATTTT.

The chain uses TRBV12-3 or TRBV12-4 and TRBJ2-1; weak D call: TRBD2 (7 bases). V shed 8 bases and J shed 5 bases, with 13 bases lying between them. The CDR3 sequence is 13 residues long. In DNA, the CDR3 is TGTGCCAGCCCCGGGGGGCTAGACAATGAGCAGTTCTTC. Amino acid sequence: CASPGGLDNEQFF.

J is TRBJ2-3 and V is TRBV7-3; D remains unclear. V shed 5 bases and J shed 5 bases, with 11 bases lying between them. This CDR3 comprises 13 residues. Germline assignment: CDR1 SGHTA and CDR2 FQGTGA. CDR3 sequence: CASSPGRRDTQYF. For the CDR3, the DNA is TGTGCCAGCAGCCCCGGACGCAGAGATACGCAGTATTTT.

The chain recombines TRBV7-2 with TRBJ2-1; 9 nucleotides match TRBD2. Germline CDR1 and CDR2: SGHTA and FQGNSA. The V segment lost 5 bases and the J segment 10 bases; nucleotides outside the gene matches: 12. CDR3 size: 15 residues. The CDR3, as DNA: TGTGCCAGCAGCGTCTCCTGGGCTAGCGGGGTCGAGCAGTTCTTC. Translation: CASSVSWASGVEQFF.

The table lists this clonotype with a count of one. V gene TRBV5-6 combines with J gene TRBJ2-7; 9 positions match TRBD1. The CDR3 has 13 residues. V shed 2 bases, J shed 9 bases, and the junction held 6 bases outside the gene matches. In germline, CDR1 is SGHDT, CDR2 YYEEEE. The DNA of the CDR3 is TGTGCCAGCAGCTTCTGGGACAGGGAAGGGCAGTACGTC. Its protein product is CASSFWDREGQYV.

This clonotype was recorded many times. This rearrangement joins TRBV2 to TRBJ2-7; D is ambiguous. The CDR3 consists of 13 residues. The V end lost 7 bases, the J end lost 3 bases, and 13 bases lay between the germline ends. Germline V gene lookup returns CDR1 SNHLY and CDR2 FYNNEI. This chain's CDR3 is CASTRSDGYEQYF. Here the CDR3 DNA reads TGTGCCAGCACCAGATCGGACGGCTACGAGCAGTACTTC.

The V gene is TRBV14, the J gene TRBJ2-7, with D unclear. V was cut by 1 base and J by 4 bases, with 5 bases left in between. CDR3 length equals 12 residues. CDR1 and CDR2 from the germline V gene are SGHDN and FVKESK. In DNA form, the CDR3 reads TGTGCCAGCAGCCAAGGATCTTACGAGCAGTACGTC. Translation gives CASSQGSYEQYV.

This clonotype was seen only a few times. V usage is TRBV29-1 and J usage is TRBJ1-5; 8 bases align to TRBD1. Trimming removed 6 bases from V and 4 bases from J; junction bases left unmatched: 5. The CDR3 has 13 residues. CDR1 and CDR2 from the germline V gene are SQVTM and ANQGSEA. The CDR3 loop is CSVAGQENQPQHF. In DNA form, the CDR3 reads TGCAGCGTGGCGGGACAGGAGAATCAGCCCCAGCATTTT.

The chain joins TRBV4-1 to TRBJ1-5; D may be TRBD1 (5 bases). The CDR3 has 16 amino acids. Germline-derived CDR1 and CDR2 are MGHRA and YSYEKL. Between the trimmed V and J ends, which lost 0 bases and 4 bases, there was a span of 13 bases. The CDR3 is CASSQDMGRANQPQHF. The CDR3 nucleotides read TGCGCCAGCAGCCAAGATATGGGCAGGGCTAATCAGCCCCAGCATTTT.

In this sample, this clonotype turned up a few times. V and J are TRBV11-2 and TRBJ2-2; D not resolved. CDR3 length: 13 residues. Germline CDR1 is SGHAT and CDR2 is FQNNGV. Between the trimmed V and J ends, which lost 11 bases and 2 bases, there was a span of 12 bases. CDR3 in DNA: TGTGCCGACGCCCCTGCCAACACCGGGGAGCTGTTTTTT. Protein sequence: CADAPANTGELFF. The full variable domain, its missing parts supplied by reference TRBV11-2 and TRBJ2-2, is EAGVAQSPRYKIIEKRQSVAFWCNPISGHATLYWYQQILGQGPKLLIQFQNNGVVDDSQLPKDRFSAERLKGVDSTLKIQPAKLEDSAVYLCADAPANTGELFFGEGSRLTVL.